The subject of this entry is one T cell receptor beta chain. The CDR3 runs 15 residues. V shed 4 bases and J 3 bases; nucleotides not matched to a gene: 7. From germline, CDR1 is LGHNA and CDR2 YNFKEQ. This record belongs to a study of blood T cell repertoires in COVID-19. Overall study context: PBMCs, B-cell-depleted T cells, or T cells provided the cDNA or gDNA that made up the material.

In the authors' workflow: Scientists estimated how many nucleated cells there were by amplifying reference gene primers. Clones were read by immunoSEQ multiplex PCR, and TCRdb kept only the in-frame ones, dropping some. The DNA was the basis for D and trimming; V, J and clone size are from that table. The profile shows some 250,000 clones, 88% of them singletons. Material: peripheral blood. This chain connects TRBV4-2 to TRBJ2-3; 7 nucleotides align to TRBD2. This TCR derives from a woman between 35 and 50 years old who had recovered from COVID-19. As DNA, the CDR3 is TGTGCCAGCAGCCGTGGTCGAGCGGGGACAGATACGCAGTATTTT. Its protein is CASSRGRAGTDTQYF.